This T cell receptor beta chain was recovered during a study of blood T cell repertoires in COVID-19. Whole-study context: Acute and convalescent COVID-19 samples came from the United States, Italy and Spain. T cells, B-cell-depleted T cells, or PBMCs supplied cDNA or gDNA.

In the source study's methods: Amplification with reference gene primers provided the estimates of nucleated cell counts. TCRdb's table, derived via immunoSEQ multiplex PCR, lists solely in-frame clones and lacks some. The D gene and trimming were derived from the DNA, and the V and J assignments and clone size from that table. The sample lists approximately 54,000 clones, 90% occurring once. The junction had 8 bases not matched to a gene; V was cut back by 2 bases and J by 5 bases. The CDR3 is 17 residues long. Germline V gives CDR1 LGHNA, CDR2 YNFKEQ. This sequence joins TRBV4-2 and TRBJ2-2; 10 bases agree with TRBD2. The TCR sequence derives from a woman aged 40 to 50 with active COVID-19. The sequencing input was peripheral blood. The CDR3 sequence is CASSQYAAGGPTGELFF. The CDR3 DNA follows: TGTGCCAGCAGCCAATACGCAGCGGGGGGGCCAACCGGGGAGCTGTTTTTT.